This T cell receptor (beta chain) was documented in a study of cytomegalovirus exposure and HLA in healthy donors. In the PCR, 60 Vbeta and 13 Jbeta primers were used. Assay used: immunoSEQ multiplex PCR; TCRdb lists only in-frame clones, some missing. The table has 86,000 or so clones, about 76% seen once. In this sample, this clone turned up once. As yet, its antigen is unknown. Findings of the study overall: Follow-up analysis later connected one missense variant in DCLRE1C with trimming of TCR beta V- and J-genes. Cytomegalovirus status was reportedly diagnosed by the classifier with high sensitivity and specificity. It was assumed in the presence/absence analyses that sequencing depth was roughly uniform across donors.

This sequence originates from a woman in her thirties or forties in good health and CMV-seropositive. Sequenced material: PBMCs.

The CDR3: CASSSAGVPTDTQYF. In DNA, the CDR3 is TGTGCCAGCAGTTCAGCGGGAGTCCCCACAGATACGCAGTATTTT. The genes are TRBV28 and TRBJ2-3; 8 bases align to TRBD2. The CDR3 contains 15 residues. V dropped 4 bases and J dropped 2; count of bases not matched to a gene: 5. CDR1 is MDHEN and CDR2 is SYDVKM in the germline V gene.